This TCR beta chain was profiled in a study of T cell responses to AZD1222 COVID-19 vaccine. To note about this clone: The antigen is unknown.

Study-level points and caveats: Spike regions recognized by vaccine-associated CD4 TCRs spanned the protein, led by 160-218 and 743-854. Females outnumbered males among donors, who were mostly white British; clonal diversity was possibly underestimated. Compared with day 0, the breadth and depth of the Spike-specific TCR repertoire rose significantly after two doses of AZD1222. After the peak T cell response, and only then, were repertoires sampled.

The repertoire was sequenced with immunoSEQ multiplex PCR; TCRdb's copy has only in-frame clones and lacks some. The sample yields around 110,000 clones, roughly 85% seen once. Trimming removed 6 bases from V and 1 base from J, with 15 bases in between. The CDR3 spans 15 residues. The germline gives CDR1 MNHNY, CDR2 SVGAGI (reference sequence). The TCR originated in an adult in good health. Sequenced here: peripheral blood, sampled on day 0 of MenACWY control vaccination. V usage is TRBV6-6 and J usage is TRBJ1-1, with TRBD1 as a possible D gene (5 bases). The CDR3 DNA reads as TGTGCCAGCAGAAATCGCCAGGGTTGGAACACTGAAGCTTTCTTT. Amino acids: CASRNRQGWNTEAFF.